A single sample is the source of the 14 T cell receptor beta chains below, sequenced in a study of T-cell reconstitution after alpha-beta-depleted transplantation in children. Unique molecular identifiers featured in how the TCRbeta library was prepared. MiXCR was run by TCRdb on the PCR reads, yielding one entry per CDR3 protein. The repertoire holds 45,000 to 70,000 distinct CDR3 sequences, with approximately 43% as singletons. The starting material was PBMCs, mostly from graft donor cells, obtained 360 days after TCRalphabeta/CD19-depleted stem cell transplant. These receptors were taken from a male patient aged 10 to 17 who had a stem cell transplant for acute lymphoblastic leukemia, so the T cells may come from the graft donor.

This clonotype was seen only a few times. The J gene is TRBJ2-7, the V gene TRBV11-1; D is undetermined. The V and J ends lost 4 bases and 0 bases respectively, with 4 bases between them. Germline V lookup: CDR1 SGHAT, CDR2 FQDESV (reference sequence). This CDR3 comprises 12 residues. Here the CDR3 reads CASSSHSYEQYF. The CDR3 bases are TGTGCCAGCAGCTCCCACTCCTACGAGCAGTACTTC. Variable domain in full (rest from reference TRBV11-1 and TRBJ2-7): EAEVAQSPRYKITEKSQAVAFWCDPISGHATLYWYRQILGQGPELLVQFQDESVVDDSQLPKDRFSAERLKGVDSTLKIQPAELGDSAMYLCASSSHSYEQYFGPGTRLTVT.

The rearrangement uses TRBV21-1 and TRBJ2-1; the table's D call, TRBD1, was not checked against the DNA. TRBV21-1 is recorded as a pseudogene. The CDR3 sequence is 12 residues long. This CDR3 reads CASSASGQGEIF. The DNA for the CDR3 is TGTGCCAGCAGCGCGAGTGGACAGGGGGAGATCTTC.

The J gene is TRBJ1-1, the V gene TRBV25-1; 7 bases agree with TRBD1. The CDR3 totals 15 residues. Trimming took 2 bases from V and 2 from J; bases not matched to a gene: 5. Per the germline V gene, CDR1 is MGHDK and CDR2 is SYGVNS. CDR3 in DNA: TGTGCCAGCAGTGAAGGGGCAGGGGGAAACACTGAAGCTTTCTTT. Protein: CASSEGAGGNTEAFF.

The chain uses TRBV12-3 or TRBV12-4 and TRBJ1-4, with D possibly matching TRBD1 (5 bases). The V end was cut by 5 bases, the J end by 2 bases, with 9 bases between. The length of the CDR3 is 14 residues. CDR3 DNA: TGTGCCAGCAGTAAGACAGCTACTAATGAAAAACTGTTTTTT. Its protein product is CASSKTATNEKLFF.

V gene TRBV12-3 or TRBV12-4 combines with J gene TRBJ2-5; D may match TRBD1 or TRBD2 (5 bases each). V lost 8 bases, J lost 4 bases, and 14 bases lay in between. This CDR3 comprises 13 residues. The CDR3: CASDQGGGETQYF. In nucleotides, the CDR3 is TGTGCCAGCGACCAGGGTGGGGGAGAGACCCAGTACTTC.

This chain joins TRBV28 and TRBJ2-2, with D perhaps TRBD1 (6 bases). This CDR3 has 14 amino acids. V gave up 5 bases and J gave up 4 bases, with 11 bases separating them. Per germline, CDR1 MDHEN and CDR2 SYDVKM. CDR3 DNA sequence: TGTGCCAGCAGTAACAGGGACCTCACCGGGGAGCTGTTTTTT. It encodes CASSNRDLTGELFF.

The chain carries TRBV5-1 and TRBJ2-3; TRBD2 is a possible D gene (6 bases). This CDR3 is built from 14 residues. Germline assignment: CDR1 SGHRS and CDR2 YFSETQ. Between the trimmed V and J ends, which lost 5 bases and 4 bases, there was a span of 14 bases. CDR3 nucleotide sequence: TGCGCCAGCAGTGTGGCTAGCGAAGCAGATACGCAGTATTTT. It encodes CASSVASEADTQYF.

The chain joins TRBV18 to TRBJ2-1; 14 nucleotides line up with TRBD2. This CDR3 is built from 17 residues. Germline values: CDR1 KGHSH, CDR2 LQKENI. With V trimmed by 0 bases and J by 8 bases, 6 bases remained unmatched. The CDR3 coding sequence is TGTGCCAGCTCACCACCGGGACTAGCGGGAGCTCTACATGAGCAGTTCTTC. Its translation is CASSPPGLAGALHEQFF.

This clonotype was observed a handful of times. The chain recombines TRBV12-3 or TRBV12-4 with TRBJ2-5; TRBD1 aligns across 9 bases. Unmatched junction bases numbered 2, after V lost 5 bases and J lost 1 base. The CDR3 is 14 residues long. The CDR3 coding sequence is TGTGCCAGCAGTGGACAGGGGCTCCAAGAGACCCAGTACTTC. Translated: CASSGQGLQETQYF.

This chain joins TRBV12-3 or TRBV12-4 and TRBJ2-4, with D unclear. The CDR3 covers 16 residues. Trimming left V 2 bases short and J 0 bases short, with 11 bases between. The DNA of the CDR3 is TGTGCCAGCAGTTTACCGGTGCTGGGAGCCAAAAACATTCAGTACTTC. Its protein is CASSLPVLGAKNIQYF.

V is TRBV7-9 and J is TRBJ1-1; D is uncertain. The CDR3 sequence is 13 residues long. Germline V gene lookup returns CDR1 SEHNR and CDR2 FQNEAQ (reference sequence). V lost 5 bases and J lost 7, with 14 bases in between. This CDR3 reads CASSERWVDEAFF. As DNA, the CDR3 is TGTGCCAGCAGCGAGAGGTGGGTTGATGAAGCTTTCTTT.

The chain carries TRBV18 and TRBJ2-3; D possibly corresponds to TRBD2 (5 bases). This CDR3 comprises 13 residues. Trimming removed 3 bases at V and 2 bases at J, with 6 bases between. CDR1 and CDR2 from the germline V gene are KGHSH and LQKENI. The DNA of the CDR3 is TGTGCCAGCTCACCGAGGGTCACAGATACGCAGTATTTT. Its translation is CASSPRVTDTQYF.

This clonotype occurred a few times. The chain carries TRBV9 and TRBJ2-3; TRBD2 aligns across 10 bases. Losses at the gene ends were 4 bases for V and 4 bases for J; bases not matched to a gene: 3. The CDR3 is made up of 14 amino acids. Germline CDR1 SGDLS, CDR2 YYNGEE. The CDR3 bases are TGTGCCAGCAGCCTAGCGGGAGAAGCAGATACGCAGTATTTT. It is translated as CASSLAGEADTQYF.

This clonotype was found a few times. V is TRBV11-2 and J is TRBJ2-7; no reliable D call. CDR1 and CDR2 from the germline V gene are SGHAT and FQNNGV. V was clipped by 4 bases and J by 3 bases, with 10 bases between them. The CDR3 is made up of 13 amino acids. CDR3 region: CASSSSPIYEQYF. The CDR3 bases are TGTGCCAGCAGCTCCAGCCCAATCTACGAGCAGTACTTC. The full variable domain, rest sourced from reference TRBV11-2 and TRBJ2-7, is EAGVAQSPRYKIIEKRQSVAFWCNPISGHATLYWYQQILGQGPKLLIQFQNNGVVDDSQLPKDRFSAERLKGVDSTLKIQPAKLEDSAVYLCASSSSPIYEQYFGPGTRLTVT.